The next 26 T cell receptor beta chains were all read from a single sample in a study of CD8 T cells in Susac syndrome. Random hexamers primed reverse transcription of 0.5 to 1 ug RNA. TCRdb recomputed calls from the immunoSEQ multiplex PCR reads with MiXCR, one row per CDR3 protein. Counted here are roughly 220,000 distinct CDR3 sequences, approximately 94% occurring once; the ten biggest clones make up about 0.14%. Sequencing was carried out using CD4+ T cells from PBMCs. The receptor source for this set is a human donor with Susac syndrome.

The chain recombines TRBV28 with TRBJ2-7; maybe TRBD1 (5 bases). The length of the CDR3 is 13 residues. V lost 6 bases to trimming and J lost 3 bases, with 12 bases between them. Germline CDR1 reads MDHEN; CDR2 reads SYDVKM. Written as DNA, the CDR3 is TGTGCCAGCAGCAAACAGGTTTTCTACGAGCAGTACTTC. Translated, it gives CASSKQVFYEQYF.

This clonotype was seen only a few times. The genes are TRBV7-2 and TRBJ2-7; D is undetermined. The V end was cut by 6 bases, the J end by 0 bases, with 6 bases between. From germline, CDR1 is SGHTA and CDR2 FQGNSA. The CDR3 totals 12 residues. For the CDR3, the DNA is TGTGCCAGCAGTTCTTCCTCCTACGAGCAGTACTTC. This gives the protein CASSSSSYEQYF.

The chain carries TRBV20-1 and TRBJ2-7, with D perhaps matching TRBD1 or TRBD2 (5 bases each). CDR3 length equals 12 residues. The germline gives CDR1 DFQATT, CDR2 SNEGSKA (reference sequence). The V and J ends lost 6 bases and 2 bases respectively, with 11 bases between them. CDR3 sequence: CSAPGATYEQYF. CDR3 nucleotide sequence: TGCAGTGCCCCCGGGGCTACCTACGAGCAGTACTTC.

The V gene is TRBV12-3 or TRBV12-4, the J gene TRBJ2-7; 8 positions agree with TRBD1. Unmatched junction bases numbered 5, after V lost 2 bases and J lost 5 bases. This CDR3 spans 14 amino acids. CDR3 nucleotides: TGTGCCAGCAGTTTACGACAGGGGATCAACGAGCAGTACTTC. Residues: CASSLRQGINEQYF.

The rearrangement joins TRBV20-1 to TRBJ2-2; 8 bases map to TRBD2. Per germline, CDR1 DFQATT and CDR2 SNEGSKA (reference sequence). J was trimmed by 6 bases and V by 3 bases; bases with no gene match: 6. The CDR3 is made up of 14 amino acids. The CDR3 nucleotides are TGCAGTGCTAGGAACGGGGGGGCCGCCGGGGAGCTGTTTTTT. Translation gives CSARNGGAAGELFF.

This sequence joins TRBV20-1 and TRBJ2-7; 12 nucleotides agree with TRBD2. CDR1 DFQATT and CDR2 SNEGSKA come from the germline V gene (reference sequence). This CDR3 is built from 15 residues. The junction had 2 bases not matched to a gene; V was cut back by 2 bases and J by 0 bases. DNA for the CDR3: TGCAGTGCTAGATTGACTAGCGGGGGCTCCTACGAGCAGTACTTC. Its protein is CSARLTSGGSYEQYF.

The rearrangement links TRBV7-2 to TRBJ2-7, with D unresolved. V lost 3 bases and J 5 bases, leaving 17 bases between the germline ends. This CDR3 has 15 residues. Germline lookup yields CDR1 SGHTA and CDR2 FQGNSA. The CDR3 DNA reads TGTGCCAGCAGCTTGGTCCGCGCAGCCCCGGACGAGCAGTACTTC. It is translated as CASSLVRAAPDEQYF.

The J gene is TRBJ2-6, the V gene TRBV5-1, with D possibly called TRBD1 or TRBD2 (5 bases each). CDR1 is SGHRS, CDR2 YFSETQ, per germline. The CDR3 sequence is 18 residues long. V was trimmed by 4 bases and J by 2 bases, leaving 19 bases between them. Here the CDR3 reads CASSLEISSGPGANVLTF. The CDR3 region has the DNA TGCGCCAGCAGCCTGGAGATTTCGTCGGGGCCTGGGGCCAACGTCCTGACTTTC.

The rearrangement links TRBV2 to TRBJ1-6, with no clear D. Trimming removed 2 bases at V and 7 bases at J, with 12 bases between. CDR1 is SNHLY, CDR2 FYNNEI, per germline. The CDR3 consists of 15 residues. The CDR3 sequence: CASSERAGSNSPLHF. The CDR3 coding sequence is TGTGCCAGCAGTGAACGGGCTGGTTCCAATTCACCCCTCCACTTT.

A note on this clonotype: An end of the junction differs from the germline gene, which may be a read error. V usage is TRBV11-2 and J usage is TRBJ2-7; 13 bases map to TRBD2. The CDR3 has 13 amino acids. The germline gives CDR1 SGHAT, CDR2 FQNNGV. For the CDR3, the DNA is TGTGCCAGCAGCTGGACTAGCGGGGGAACGTTGGACTTC. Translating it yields CASSWTSGGTLDF.

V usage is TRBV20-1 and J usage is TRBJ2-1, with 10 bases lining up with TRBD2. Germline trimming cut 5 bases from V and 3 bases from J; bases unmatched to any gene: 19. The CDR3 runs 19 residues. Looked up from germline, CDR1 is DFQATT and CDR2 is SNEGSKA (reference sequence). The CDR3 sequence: CSAGPQRGGPGMGYNEQFF. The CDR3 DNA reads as TGCAGTGCTGGACCCCAGCGGGGGGGGCCAGGGATGGGCTACAATGAGCAGTTCTTC.

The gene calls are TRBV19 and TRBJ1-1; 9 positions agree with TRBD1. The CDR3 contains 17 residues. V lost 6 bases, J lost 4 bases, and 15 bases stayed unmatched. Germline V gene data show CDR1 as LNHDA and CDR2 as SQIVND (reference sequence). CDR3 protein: CASRPGQGFRFGTEAFF. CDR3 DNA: TGTGCCAGTAGACCCGGACAGGGGTTCAGATTTGGCACTGAAGCTTTCTTT.

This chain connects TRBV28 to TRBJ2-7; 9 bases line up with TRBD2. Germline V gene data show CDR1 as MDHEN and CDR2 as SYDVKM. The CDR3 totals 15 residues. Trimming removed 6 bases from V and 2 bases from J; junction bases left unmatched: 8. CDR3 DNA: TGTGCCAGCAGGGACGTTAGCGGGGGCGCCTACGAGCAGTACTTC. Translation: CASRDVSGGAYEQYF.

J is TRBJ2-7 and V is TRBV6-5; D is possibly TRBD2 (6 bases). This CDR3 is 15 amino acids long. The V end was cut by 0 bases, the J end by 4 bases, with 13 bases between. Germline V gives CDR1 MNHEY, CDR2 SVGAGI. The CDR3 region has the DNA TGTGCCAGCAGTTACTCGAATTGGGGGGATTACGAGCAGTACTTC. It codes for CASSYSNWGDYEQYF.

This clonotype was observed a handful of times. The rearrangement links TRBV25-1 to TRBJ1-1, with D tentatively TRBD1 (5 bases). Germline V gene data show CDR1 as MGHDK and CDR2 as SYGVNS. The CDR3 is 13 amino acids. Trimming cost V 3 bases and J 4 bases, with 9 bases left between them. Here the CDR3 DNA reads TGTGCCAGCAGTGAGAGGGGTACCACTGAAGCTTTCTTT. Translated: CASSERGTTEAFF.

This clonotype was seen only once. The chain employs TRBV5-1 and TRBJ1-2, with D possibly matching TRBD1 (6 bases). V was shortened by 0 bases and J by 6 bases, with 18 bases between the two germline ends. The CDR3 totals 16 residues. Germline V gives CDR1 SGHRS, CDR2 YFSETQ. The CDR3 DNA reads TGCGCCAGCAGCTTGGGTCAACAGGGAAGAGGCCATGGCTACACCTTC. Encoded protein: CASSLGQQGRGHGYTF.

The CDR3 nucleotides read TGTGCCAGCAGAGCTAGCACCGGGGAGCTGTTTTTT. Encoded protein: CASRASTGELFF. V usage is TRBV3-1 and J usage is TRBJ2-2; no firm D call. Trimming took 6 bases from V and 4 from J, leaving 6 bases between them. The CDR3 has 12 residues. Germline CDR1 and CDR2: LGHDT and YNNKEL (reference sequence).

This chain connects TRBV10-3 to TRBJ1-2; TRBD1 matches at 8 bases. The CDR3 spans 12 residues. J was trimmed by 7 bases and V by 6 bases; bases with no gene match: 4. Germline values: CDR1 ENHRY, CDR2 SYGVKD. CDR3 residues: CAISLDRGGYTF. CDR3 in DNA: TGTGCCATCAGCCTCGACAGGGGTGGCTACACCTTC.

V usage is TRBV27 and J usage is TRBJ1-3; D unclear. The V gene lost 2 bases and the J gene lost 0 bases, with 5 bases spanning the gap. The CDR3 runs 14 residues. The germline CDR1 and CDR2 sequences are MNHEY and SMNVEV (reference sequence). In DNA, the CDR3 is TGTGCCAGCAGTTTAACAAACTCTGGAAACACCATATATTTT. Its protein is CASSLTNSGNTIYF.

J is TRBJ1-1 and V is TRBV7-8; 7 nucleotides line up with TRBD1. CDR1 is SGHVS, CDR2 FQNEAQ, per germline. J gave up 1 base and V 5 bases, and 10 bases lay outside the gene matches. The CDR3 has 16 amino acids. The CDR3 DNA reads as TGTGCCAGCAGCACCCTGGGGACAGTACAGAACACTGAAGCTTTCTTT. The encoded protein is CASSTLGTVQNTEAFF.

The CDR3 spells CAWGTGWVTEAFF. CDR3 in DNA: TGTGCCTGGGGAACAGGGTGGGTCACTGAAGCTTTCTTT. V usage is TRBV30 and J usage is TRBJ1-1, with D perhaps matching TRBD1 (6 bases). CDR1 and CDR2 from the germline V gene are GTSNPN and SVGIG (reference sequence). V dropped 5 bases and J dropped 4 bases, with 14 bases sitting between them. The CDR3 is 13 amino acids.

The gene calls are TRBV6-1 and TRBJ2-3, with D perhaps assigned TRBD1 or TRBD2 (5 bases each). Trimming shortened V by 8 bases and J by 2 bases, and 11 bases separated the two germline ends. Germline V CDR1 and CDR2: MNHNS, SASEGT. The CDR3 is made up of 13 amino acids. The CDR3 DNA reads TGTGCCAGCGGTGTCGGGACCACAGATACGCAGTATTTT. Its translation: CASGVGTTDTQYF.

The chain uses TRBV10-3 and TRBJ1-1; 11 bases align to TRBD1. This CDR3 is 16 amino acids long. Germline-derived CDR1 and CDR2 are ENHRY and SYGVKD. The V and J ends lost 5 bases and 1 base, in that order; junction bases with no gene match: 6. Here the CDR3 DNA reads TGTGCCATCAGTAGGACAGGGGGCGATTCGAACACTGAAGCTTTCTTT. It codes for CAISRTGGDSNTEAFF.

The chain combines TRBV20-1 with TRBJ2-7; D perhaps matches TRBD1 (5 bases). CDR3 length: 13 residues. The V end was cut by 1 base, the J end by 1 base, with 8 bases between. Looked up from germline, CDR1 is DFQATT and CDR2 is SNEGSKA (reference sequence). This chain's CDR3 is CSARAAGSYEQYF. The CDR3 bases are TGCAGTGCTAGAGCGGCAGGGTCCTACGAGCAGTACTTC.

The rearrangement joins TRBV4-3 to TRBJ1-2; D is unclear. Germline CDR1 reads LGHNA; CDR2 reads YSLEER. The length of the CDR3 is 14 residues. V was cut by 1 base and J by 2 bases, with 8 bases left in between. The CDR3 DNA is TGCGCCAGCAGCCAAGCCCAACGGAACTATGGCTACACCTTC. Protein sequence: CASSQAQRNYGYTF.

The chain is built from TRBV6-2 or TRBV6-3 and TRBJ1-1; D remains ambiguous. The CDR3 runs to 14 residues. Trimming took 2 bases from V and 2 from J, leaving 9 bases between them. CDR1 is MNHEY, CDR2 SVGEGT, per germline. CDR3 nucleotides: TGTGCCAGCAGTTACATCCGTAAAAACACTGAAGCTTTCTTT. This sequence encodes CASSYIRKNTEAFF.